Shown below are 22 T cell receptor beta chains from a single sample sequenced in a study of blood T cell repertoires in COVID-19 (TCRdb year 2020). The library was produced with the immunoSEQ multiplex PCR assay. TCRdb took over this immuneACCESS table, retaining in-frame rearrangements with V and J assigned. Such tables are incomplete; in checked studies, under half of the missing clones stem from an unresolved V gene, and the remainder is unexplained. The sample contains under 85,000 clones, approximately 84% of them found a single time. The ten largest clones add up to more than 15% of the sample. Input material: peripheral blood. The source is a man aged 40-49 years with COVID-19, enrolled during active disease.

The chain joins TRBV10-3 to TRBJ2-3; 13 bases match TRBD2. The germline V gene has CDR1 ENHRY and CDR2 SYGVKD. Unmatched junction bases numbered 2, after V lost 4 bases and J lost 1 base. The CDR3 is made up of 16 amino acids. The CDR3 DNA is TGTGCCATCAGTGGGACTAGCGGGGGAGGCACAGATACGCAGTATTTT. As protein: CAISGTSGGGTDTQYF.

This clone has only one observation. The chain has TRBV5-1 and TRBJ2-3; TRBD2 matches at 10 bases. The CDR3 loop spans 18 amino acids. V shed 0 bases, J shed 2 bases, and the junction held 9 bases outside the gene matches. Germline CDR1 reads SGHRS; CDR2 reads YFSETQ. The CDR3 DNA sequence: TGCGCCAGCAGCTTGGCCGGGGGGCTAGCGGGGGCCACAGATACGCAGTATTTT. This translates into CASSLAGGLAGATDTQYF. Using reference TRBV5-1 and TRBJ2-3 for the parts outside the CDR3, the full variable domain is KAGVTQTPRYLIKTRGQQVTLSCSPISGHRSVSWYQQTPGQGLQFLFEYFSETQRNKGNFPGRFSGRQFSNSRSEMNVSTLELGDSALYLCASSLAGGLAGATDTQYFGPGTRLTVL.

The CDR3 loop reads CASSRQTGINYGYTF. In DNA, the CDR3 is TGTGCCAGTAGTAGACAAACAGGAATTAACTATGGCTACACCTTC. The chain carries TRBV19 and TRBJ1-2; D is perhaps TRBD1 (5 bases). Germline CDR1 LNHDA, CDR2 SQIVND (reference sequence). With 4 bases removed from V and 1 base from J, the gap between germline ends came to 13 bases. The length of the CDR3 is 15 residues.

The chain combines TRBV9 with TRBJ2-1; 9 nucleotides match TRBD1. This CDR3 contains 15 residues. The J segment lost 4 bases and the V segment lost 3 bases, leaving 5 bases of the junction unmatched. Germline CDR1 is SGDLS and CDR2 is YYNGEE. The CDR3 DNA follows: TGTGCCAGCAGCGCCGGGACAGGGTCTTACAATGAGCAGTTCTTC. Its protein product is CASSAGTGSYNEQFF.

This rearrangement joins TRBV5-1 to TRBJ2-3; 11 positions match TRBD2. This CDR3 has 15 residues. The trim removed 1 base at V and 5 bases at J, leaving 3 bases unmatched. The germline V gene has CDR1 SGHRS and CDR2 YFSETQ. CDR3: CASSLTSGGVDTQYF. The DNA for the CDR3 is TGCGCCAGCAGCTTGACTAGCGGGGGAGTAGATACGCAGTATTTT.

V usage is TRBV20-1 and J usage is TRBJ1-1; D is ambiguous. The V and J ends lost 3 bases and 8 bases respectively, with 16 bases between them. Germline V gene lookup returns CDR1 DFQATT and CDR2 SNEGSKA (reference sequence). There are 13 residues in the CDR3. This CDR3 reads CSASPIPGGEAFF. The DNA for the CDR3 is TGCAGTGCTAGTCCAATACCGGGAGGGGAAGCTTTCTTT.

The chain couples TRBV19 to TRBJ2-1; 7 nucleotides align to TRBD1. This CDR3 has 13 amino acids. V was clipped by 7 bases and J by 8 bases; unmatched bases: 8. The V gene's germline CDR1 is LNHDA and CDR2 SQIVND (reference sequence). CDR3 sequence: CASNRGNRDEQFF. The CDR3 DNA sequence: TGTGCCAGTAACAGGGGTAATCGCGATGAGCAGTTCTTC. Full variable domain (remainder filled in from reference TRBV19 and TRBJ2-1): DGGITQSPKYLFRKEGQNVTLSCEQNLNHDAMYWYRQDPGQGLRLIYYSQIVNDFQKGDIAEGYSVSREKKESFPLTVTSAQKNPTAFYLCASNRGNRDEQFFGPGTRLTVL.

This chain joins TRBV3-1 (or the pseudogene TRBV3-2) and TRBJ1-1, with 8 bases lining up with TRBD1. CDR3 length equals 15 residues. V lost 2 bases to trimming and J lost 5 bases; unmatched junction nucleotides: 7. The V gene's germline CDR1 is LGHDT and CDR2 YNNKEL (reference sequence). The CDR3 bases are TGTGCCAGCAGCCAATTCACAGGGGGAGGTACTGAAGCTTTCTTT. It encodes CASSQFTGGGTEAFF.

This clone was detected once. This chain uses TRBV4-2 with TRBJ2-1, with TRBD2 identical over 12 bases. This CDR3 is 16 amino acids long. V trimming: 0 bases; J trimming: 7 bases; junction bases outside the gene matches: 4. Per germline, CDR1 LGHNA and CDR2 YNFKEQ. DNA of the CDR3: TGTGCCAGCAGCCAAGAGCTAACTAGCGGGGGGAATGAGCAGTTCTTC. Its translation is CASSQELTSGGNEQFF.

The chain employs TRBV10-3 and TRBJ1-3; possibly TRBD1 for D (5 bases). Per the germline V gene, CDR1 is ENHRY and CDR2 is SYGVKD. The germline V and J ends were trimmed by 6 bases and 2 bases, with 26 bases remaining between them. The length of the CDR3 is 19 residues. CDR3 in DNA: TGTGCCATCAGCCCTTTGGAGGGGCCAGGATCGAGGACTGGAAACACCATATATTTT. This sequence encodes CAISPLEGPGSRTGNTIYF.

The sample holds a few counts of this clone. The V gene is TRBV5-1, the J gene TRBJ1-1; D is undetermined. CDR1 and CDR2 from the germline V gene are SGHRS and YFSETQ. The CDR3 covers 11 residues. Between the trimmed V and J ends, which lost 4 bases and 7 bases, there was a span of 8 bases. The CDR3 nucleotides read TGCGCCAGCAGCCGGGAGAGTGAAGCTTTCTTT. Translating it yields CASSRESEAFF.

V gene TRBV5-1 combines with J gene TRBJ1-1; D is undetermined. From germline, CDR1 is SGHRS and CDR2 YFSETQ. This CDR3 is 14 amino acids long. V was pared by 0 bases and J by 3 bases, with 9 bases between. CDR3 in DNA: TGCGCCAGCAGCTTGGGCTCGGGATACACTGAAGCTTTCTTT. It is translated as CASSLGSGYTEAFF.

The chain links TRBV12-5 to TRBJ2-7; TRBD1 matches at 7 bases. Trimming removed 0 bases from V and 0 bases from J; junction bases left unmatched: 5. The CDR3 is made up of 16 amino acids. The germline CDR1 and CDR2 sequences are LGHNT and FRNRAP. CDR3 sequence reads: CASGLVTGTASYEQYF. The CDR3 nucleotides are TGTGCTAGTGGTTTGGTAACCGGGACAGCCTCCTACGAGCAGTACTTC.

This clone was recorded a few times. The chain has TRBV28 and TRBJ1-5; 12 bases align to TRBD1. The V segment lost 1 base and the J segment 8 bases; nucleotides outside the gene matches: 9. The CDR3 spans 17 residues. Germline values: CDR1 MDHEN, CDR2 SYDVKM. The CDR3 DNA reads TGTGCCAGCAGTTTATTTCAACCCGGGACAGGGGGCAAGCCCCAGCATTTT. Protein sequence: CASSLFQPGTGGKPQHF.

CDR3 sequence (DNA): TGTGCCAGCAGTTACCTAACCGGGGAGCTGTTTTTT. As protein: CASSYLTGELFF. This rearrangement joins TRBV6-5 to TRBJ2-2; D not resolved. There are 12 residues in the CDR3. Trimming pared 2 bases from V and 5 bases from J, leaving 3 bases between. Germline V gene lookup returns CDR1 MNHEY and CDR2 SVGAGI.

On this clone itself: The same CDR3 also results from other DNA sequences found in this sample. The gene calls are TRBV10-3 and TRBJ2-7; 7 positions match TRBD2. Germline lookup yields CDR1 ENHRY and CDR2 SYGVKD. The CDR3 is 14 amino acids. Trimming cost V 0 bases and J 2 bases; bases outside gene matches: 1. The CDR3 DNA follows: TGTGCCATCAGTGAGTCCGGGGGGACCTACGAGCAGTACTTC. Protein: CAISESGGTYEQYF.

The chain joins TRBV12-3 or TRBV12-4 to TRBJ1-5; D not resolved. V dropped 5 bases and J dropped 6 bases, with 11 bases sitting between them. The CDR3 totals 13 residues. The CDR3 nucleotides read TGTGCCAGCAGTCTAACAGAGAGTCAGCCCCAGCATTTT. Translated: CASSLTESQPQHF.

This chain joins TRBV7-9 and TRBJ1-5; 12 bases are a match to TRBD1. This CDR3 is built from 15 residues. Germline loops: CDR1 SEHNR, CDR2 FQNEAQ (reference sequence). V trimming: 5 bases; J trimming: 8 bases; junction bases outside the gene matches: 7. The CDR3, as DNA: TGTGCCAGCAGCATCGGGACAGGGGGCACGGAGCCCCAGCATTTT. This translates into CASSIGTGGTEPQHF.

This clone is a singleton in its sample. The chain recombines TRBV6-5 with TRBJ2-2; 13 nucleotides match TRBD2. CDR3 length: 15 amino acids. Trimming removed 6 bases from V and 4 bases from J; junction bases left unmatched: 2. Germline assignment: CDR1 MNHEY and CDR2 SVGAGI. The CDR3 DNA sequence: TGTGCCAGCAGCCGGACTAGCGGGGGCACCGGGGAGCTGTTTTTT. Translated, it gives CASSRTSGGTGELFF.

The chain has TRBV6-5 and TRBJ2-5; D gene unclear. V shed 7 bases and J shed 5 bases, with 8 bases lying between them. The CDR3 loop spans 11 amino acids. The germline gives CDR1 MNHEY, CDR2 SVGAGI. The CDR3 spells CASTDGETQYF. The CDR3 DNA reads as TGTGCCAGCACCGACGGGGAGACCCAGTACTTC.

The rearrangement uses TRBV14 and TRBJ1-2, with TRBD1 identical over 7 bases. The ends lost 3 bases at V and 2 bases at J; junction bases unmatched: 3. CDR3 length: 14 residues. The germline V gene has CDR1 SGHDN and CDR2 FVKESK. The CDR3 is CASSHSGGNYGYTF. Written as DNA, the CDR3 is TGTGCCAGCAGCCACTCAGGGGGGAACTATGGCTACACCTTC.

The chain has TRBV6-5 and TRBJ1-1; D not resolved. This CDR3 is built from 13 residues. The V end lost 6 bases, the J end lost 0 bases, and 8 bases lay between the germline ends. Germline values: CDR1 MNHEY, CDR2 SVGAGI. CDR3 nucleotide sequence: TGTGCCAGCAGACCAAGAGTGAACACTGAAGCTTTCTTT. Protein: CASRPRVNTEAFF.